The source of this T cell receptor (beta chain) is a study of blood T cell repertoires in COVID-19. Study-wide context: Both acute and convalescent COVID-19 samples were obtained from the United States, Italy and Spain.

Authors' methods: Amplified reference gene primers provided the basis for estimating nucleated cell counts. Profiled with immunoSEQ multiplex PCR; TCRdb holds only in-frame clones, not every one. V and J calls and clone size come straight from that table; D and trimming were deduced from the DNA. The sample shows roughly 260,000 clones, around nine tenths of them seen only once. The sequencing input was peripheral blood. The receptor was derived from a man aged 35 to 55 who had recovered from COVID-19.

CDR3 nucleotide sequence: TGTGGGAGTAGACAGGGTACCACCGGGGAGCTGTTTTTT. Protein product: CGSRQGTTGELFF. The genes are TRBV19 and TRBJ2-2, with TRBD1 matching 7 bases. The length of the CDR3 is 13 residues. CDR1 is LNHDA and CDR2 is SQIVND in the germline V gene (reference sequence).